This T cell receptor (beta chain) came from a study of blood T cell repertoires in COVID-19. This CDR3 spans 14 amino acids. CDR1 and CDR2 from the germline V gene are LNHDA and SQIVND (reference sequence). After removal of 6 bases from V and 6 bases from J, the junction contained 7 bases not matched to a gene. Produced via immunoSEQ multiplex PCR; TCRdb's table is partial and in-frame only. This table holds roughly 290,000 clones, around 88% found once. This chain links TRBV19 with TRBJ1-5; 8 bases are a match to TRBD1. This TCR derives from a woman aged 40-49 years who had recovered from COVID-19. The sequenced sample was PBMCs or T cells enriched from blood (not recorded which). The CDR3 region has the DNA TGTGCCAGTAGCCTACAGGGGGGCCGTCAGCCCCAGCATTTT. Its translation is CASSLQGGRQPQHF.